The 23 T cell receptor beta chains below all came from one sample that was sequenced in a study of cytomegalovirus exposure and HLA in healthy donors. The PCR made use of 60 Vbeta and 13 Jbeta primers. The data were produced by immunoSEQ multiplex PCR, yet TCRdb's version contains in-frame clones alone and is incomplete. The sample contains some 200,000 clones, around 76% of which appear only once. The sequencing sample was made of PBMCs. The source is a man between 18 and 35 years old in good health and CMV-seronegative.

The count of this clone is one. The rearrangement links TRBV5-1 to TRBJ1-5; 7 nucleotides match TRBD1. Unmatched junction bases numbered 9, after V lost 4 bases and J lost 5 bases. The germline gives CDR1 SGHRS, CDR2 YFSETQ. The CDR3 length is 15 residues. CDR3 in amino acids: CASSEEGQTYQPQHF. The CDR3 bases are TGCGCCAGCAGCGAAGAGGGACAGACCTATCAGCCCCAGCATTTT.

This chain connects TRBV2 to TRBJ2-7, with 9 bases aligning to TRBD1. The germline CDR1 and CDR2 sequences are SNHLY and FYNNEI. The CDR3 spans 13 residues. J gave up 7 bases and V 5 bases, and 6 bases lay outside the gene matches. CDR3 DNA: TGTGCCAGCAGTTGGGACAGGGCGGTAGAGCAGTACTTC. It is translated as CASSWDRAVEQYF.

The chain joins TRBV28 to TRBJ2-3, with D maybe TRBD2 (6 bases). The CDR3 sequence is 14 residues long. V lost 9 bases and J 0 bases, leaving 13 bases between the germline ends. Germline values: CDR1 MDHEN, CDR2 SYDVKM. CDR3 region: CASVPAGSTDTQYF. CDR3 DNA: TGTGCCAGTGTCCCGGCGGGAAGCACAGATACGCAGTATTTT.

The chain recombines TRBV5-1 with TRBJ2-3; weak D call: TRBD2 (5 bases). The V gene lost 6 bases and the J gene lost 4 bases, with 18 bases spanning the gap. This CDR3 has 15 amino acids. Germline CDR1 and CDR2: SGHRS and YFSETQ. The CDR3 nucleotides read TGCGCCAGCAAGATTGGCGGAGGAGGCCCAGATACGCAGTATTTT. It specifies CASKIGGGGPDTQYF.

With regard to this clone: The sample holds other DNA sequences that translate to the same CDR3. The rearrangement uses TRBV5-1 and TRBJ2-1, with TRBD2 identical over 11 bases. CDR1 SGHRS and CDR2 YFSETQ come from the germline V gene. CDR3 length equals 15 residues. J lost 3 bases, V lost 3 bases, and 2 bases had no gene match. CDR3 sequence reads: CASSSGTSGYNEQFF. Written as DNA, the CDR3 is TGCGCCAGCAGCTCCGGGACTAGCGGCTACAATGAGCAGTTCTTC.

This chain uses TRBV5-4 with TRBJ2-1; a possible D gene is TRBD1 (5 bases). This CDR3 has 15 amino acids. Trimming pared 0 bases from V and 2 bases from J, leaving 9 bases between. The germline V gene encodes CDR1 SGHNT and CDR2 YYREEE (reference sequence). The CDR3 reads CASSLGAGTYNEQFF. In DNA, the CDR3 is TGTGCCAGCAGCTTGGGAGCAGGGACCTACAATGAGCAGTTCTTC. The variable domain in full, with the rest retrieved from reference TRBV5-4 and TRBJ2-1, is ETGVTQSPTHLIKTRGQQVTLRCSSQSGHNTVSWYQQALGQGPQFIFQYYREEENGRGNFPPRFSGLQFPNYSSELNVNALELDDSALYLCASSLGAGTYNEQFFGPGTRLTVL.

This rearrangement joins TRBV30 to TRBJ1-3; 8 bases align to TRBD1. The CDR3 runs to 12 residues. Germline V gene sequence: CDR1 GTSNPN, CDR2 SVGIG (reference sequence). The trim removed 7 bases at V and 4 bases at J, leaving 3 bases unmatched. The CDR3 here is CALQGGGNTIYF. The CDR3 DNA follows: TGTGCCTTACAGGGGGGAGGAAACACCATATATTTT.

The chain carries TRBV29-1 and TRBJ2-2, with D possibly TRBD2 on 7 matching bases. The CDR3 is made up of 17 amino acids. V lost 7 bases, J lost 6 bases, and 27 bases lay in between. Germline lookup yields CDR1 SQVTM and CDR2 ANQGSEA. In nucleotides, the CDR3 is TGCAGCGCATGGCCGCGAGAGGGGGGGCCCGACGCCGGGGAGCTGTTTTTT. It is translated as CSAWPREGGPDAGELFF.

The chain links TRBV30 to TRBJ2-7; unclear D gene. Trimming pared 8 bases from V and 3 bases from J, leaving 17 bases between. This CDR3 contains 13 residues. Germline CDR1 and CDR2: GTSNPN and SVGIG (reference sequence). The CDR3 loop reads CAHIQASSYEQYF. For the CDR3, the DNA is TGTGCCCACATTCAGGCCTCAAGCTACGAGCAGTACTTC.

This clone showed up just a few times. The gene calls are TRBV10-3 and TRBJ2-3, with D possibly being TRBD2 (5 bases). The CDR3 covers 13 residues. Trimming shortened V by 6 bases and J by 2 bases, and 9 bases separated the two germline ends. Germline CDR1 ENHRY, CDR2 SYGVKD. The CDR3 bases are TGTGCCATCAGGGCCGGGGACACAGATACGCAGTATTTT. This sequence encodes CAIRAGDTDTQYF.

This sequence joins TRBV2 and TRBJ2-1; 7 nucleotides match TRBD2. CDR3 length: 14 residues. Germline loops: CDR1 SNHLY, CDR2 FYNNEI. V shed 10 bases and J 0 bases; nucleotides not matched to a gene: 6. The CDR3 reads CATTQRDSYNEQFF. The CDR3 nucleotides read TGTGCCACTACCCAGCGGGACTCCTACAATGAGCAGTTCTTC.

This chain joins TRBV5-5 and TRBJ2-1; D possibly corresponds to TRBD1 (5 bases). CDR1 and CDR2 from the germline V gene are SGHKS and YYEKEE (reference sequence). The V and J ends lost 6 bases and 9 bases respectively, with 16 bases between them. The CDR3 contains 13 residues. DNA for the CDR3: TGTGCCAGCACCTTTACAGGTAGATTTGAGCAGTTCTTC. Translated: CASTFTGRFEQFF.

The chain recombines TRBV11-2 with TRBJ1-2; D not certain. The V end lost 2 bases, the J end lost 8 bases, and 12 bases lay between the germline ends. Germline V gene data show CDR1 as SGHAT and CDR2 as FQNNGV. This CDR3 is built from 13 residues. As DNA, the CDR3 is TGTGCCAGCAGCTTACTGAGGGTGCGCGGCTACACCTTC. This translates into CASSLLRVRGYTF. The full variable domain, completed using reference TRBV11-2 and TRBJ1-2, is EAGVAQSPRYKIIEKRQSVAFWCNPISGHATLYWYQQILGQGPKLLIQFQNNGVVDDSQLPKDRFSAERLKGVDSTLKIQPAKLEDSAVYLCASSLLRVRGYTFGSGTRLTVV.

On this clone: Within the sample, other DNA sequences also encode this same CDR3. The chain uses TRBV27 and TRBJ2-7; tentative D call: TRBD1 (5 bases). The length of the CDR3 is 13 residues. Looked up from germline, CDR1 is MNHEY and CDR2 is SMNVEV (reference sequence). V lost 2 bases and J 2 bases, leaving 7 bases between the germline ends. The CDR3 DNA is TGTGCCAGCAGTTTACAGGGCCCCTACGAGCAGTACTTC. Translated: CASSLQGPYEQYF.

The CDR3 protein is CASSFTSGSSYEQYF. CDR3 bases: TGCGCCAGCAGCTTCACTAGCGGCAGCTCCTACGAGCAGTACTTC. The genes are TRBV5-1 and TRBJ2-5; TRBD2 matches 8 bases. The end of the DNA aligns better with TRBJ2-7, so the J call may be wrong. Germline assignment: CDR1 SGHRS and CDR2 YFSETQ. The CDR3 covers 15 residues.

The genes are TRBV13 and TRBJ2-5; 8 nucleotides align to TRBD1. V shed 2 bases and J 5 bases; nucleotides not matched to a gene: 7. The V gene's germline CDR1 is PRHDT and CDR2 FYEKMQ (reference sequence). CDR3 size: 15 residues. CDR3 loop: CASSLSRTGKETQYF. The CDR3 coding sequence is TGTGCCAGCAGCTTATCGAGGACAGGGAAGGAGACCCAGTACTTC.

The chain has TRBV25-1 and TRBJ2-5; 10 bases map to TRBD2. The DNA end is more similar to TRBJ2-7, so the J call may be wrong. This CDR3 has 15 amino acids. CDR1 is MGHDK, CDR2 SYGVNS, per germline. CDR3 residues: CASSASSGRMYEQYF. For the CDR3, the DNA is TGTGCCAGCAGTGCTTCTAGCGGGAGAATGTACGAGCAGTACTTC.

The chain has TRBV4-1 and TRBJ1-2, with a weak D call TRBD1 (5 bases). Trimming shortened V by 0 bases and J by 7 bases, and 21 bases separated the two germline ends. The CDR3 contains 17 residues. Germline assignment: CDR1 MGHRA and CDR2 YSYEKL. Written as DNA, the CDR3 is TGCGCCAGCAGCCAAGAGACGGGGGGGGGTGGGCGACGTGGCTACACCTTC. This encodes CASSQETGGGGRRGYTF.

The chain links TRBV28 to TRBJ1-4; TRBD1 is a possible D gene (6 bases). The CDR3 contains 18 residues. Germline CDR1 MDHEN, CDR2 SYDVKM. Between the trimmed V and J ends, which lost 4 bases and 8 bases, there was a span of 26 bases. CDR3 DNA: TGTGCCAGCAGTTCCCACTTCTCTATTGTGGGGGCCAAGGAAAAACTGTTTTTT. Protein: CASSSHFSIVGAKEKLFF.

The gene calls are TRBV5-4 and TRBJ1-2; D possibly corresponds to TRBD1 (5 bases). V dropped 2 bases and J dropped 2 bases, with 16 bases sitting between them. Germline lookup yields CDR1 SGHNT and CDR2 YYREEE (reference sequence). The length of the CDR3 is 16 residues. The CDR3 loop reads CASSLGKRGPNYGYTF. The CDR3, as DNA: TGTGCCAGCAGCTTAGGGAAAAGGGGTCCCAACTATGGCTACACCTTC. Combining the CDR3 with reference TRBV5-4 and TRBJ1-2 gives the whole variable domain ETGVTQSPTHLIKTRGQQVTLRCSSQSGHNTVSWYQQALGQGPQFIFQYYREEENGRGNFPPRFSGLQFPNYSSELNVNALELDDSALYLCASSLGKRGPNYGYTFGSGTRLTVV.

V usage is TRBV9 and J usage is TRBJ2-7, with a possible D match to TRBD2 (7 bases). V was pared by 0 bases and J by 4 bases, with 11 bases between. CDR3 length equals 14 residues. Germline CDR1 reads SGDLS; CDR2 reads YYNGEE. DNA of the CDR3: TGTGCCAGCAGCGTAGAGGGGGAGGGGTACGAGCAGTACTTC. Protein: CASSVEGEGYEQYF.

The V and J genes are TRBV11-2 and TRBJ1-4; D remains ambiguous. Looked up from germline, CDR1 is SGHAT and CDR2 is FQNNGV. V gave up 0 bases and J gave up 3 bases, with 11 bases separating them. The CDR3 loop spans 16 amino acids. For the CDR3, the DNA is TGTGCCAGCAGCTTAGATCCGGGTACGGCTAATGAAAAACTGTTTTTT. Encoded protein: CASSLDPGTANEKLFF.

The chain recombines TRBV27 with TRBJ2-7, with D possibly TRBD1 on 6 matching bases. This CDR3 region has 16 residues. The V gene lost 3 bases and the J gene lost 5 bases, with 20 bases spanning the gap. Germline CDR1 is MNHEY and CDR2 is SMNVEV (reference sequence). CDR3 region: CASSFGQQLFGDEQYF. The DNA for the CDR3 is TGTGCCAGCAGTTTCGGACAGCAACTGTTCGGCGACGAGCAGTACTTC.